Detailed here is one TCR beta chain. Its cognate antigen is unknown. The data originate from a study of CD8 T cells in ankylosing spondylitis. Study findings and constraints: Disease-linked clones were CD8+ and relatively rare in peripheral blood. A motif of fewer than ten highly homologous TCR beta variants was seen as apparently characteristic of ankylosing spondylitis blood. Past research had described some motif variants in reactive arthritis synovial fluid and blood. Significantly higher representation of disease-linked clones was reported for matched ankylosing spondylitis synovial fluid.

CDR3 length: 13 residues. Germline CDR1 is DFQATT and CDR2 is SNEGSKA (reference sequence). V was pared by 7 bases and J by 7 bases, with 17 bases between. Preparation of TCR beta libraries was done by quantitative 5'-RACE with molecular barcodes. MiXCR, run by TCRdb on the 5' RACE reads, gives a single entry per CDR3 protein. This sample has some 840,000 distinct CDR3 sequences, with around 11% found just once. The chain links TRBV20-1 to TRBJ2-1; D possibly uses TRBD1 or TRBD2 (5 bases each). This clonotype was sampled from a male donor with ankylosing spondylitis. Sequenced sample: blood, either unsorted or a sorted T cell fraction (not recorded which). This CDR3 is CSGGFRAANEQFF. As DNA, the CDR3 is TGCAGTGGGGGGTTTAGGGCCGCAAATGAGCAGTTCTTC.